The text below deals with one T cell receptor beta chain. Antigen specificity is unknown. This entry is derived from a study of T-cell memory formation after mild COVID-19. The overall study: Among the donors, TCR clusters were largely specific to each donor. Study-wide results and caveats: The pre-infection memory compartment contained some responding clones, suggesting cross-reactive memory joined. Contracting clones, day 15 to 85, had balanced CD4/CD8, and later expanders favored CD4+. Clones which contracted sat mainly in CM and EM if CD4+, and in EMRA if CD8+.

This CDR3 is built from 14 residues. Germline CDR1 reads SGHDN; CDR2 reads FVKESK. With V trimmed by 3 bases and J by 6 bases, 6 bases remained unmatched. Via MiXCR, TCRdb re-called the 5' RACE reads, giving one row per CDR3 protein. The table shows about 430,000 distinct CDR3 sequences, with around 17% occurring only once. The clonotype was recovered from a man between 18 and 35 years old who had mild COVID-19 (a few samples of this study predate the infection). Cell type and time point are not known. V gene TRBV14 combines with J gene TRBJ2-5, with 8 bases identical to TRBD1. Sequenced input: PBMCs or a T cell subset sorted from them (not recorded which). The CDR3 here is CASSHPGQAKTQYF. The CDR3 bases are TGTGCCAGCAGCCACCCGGGACAGGCAAAGACCCAGTACTTC.